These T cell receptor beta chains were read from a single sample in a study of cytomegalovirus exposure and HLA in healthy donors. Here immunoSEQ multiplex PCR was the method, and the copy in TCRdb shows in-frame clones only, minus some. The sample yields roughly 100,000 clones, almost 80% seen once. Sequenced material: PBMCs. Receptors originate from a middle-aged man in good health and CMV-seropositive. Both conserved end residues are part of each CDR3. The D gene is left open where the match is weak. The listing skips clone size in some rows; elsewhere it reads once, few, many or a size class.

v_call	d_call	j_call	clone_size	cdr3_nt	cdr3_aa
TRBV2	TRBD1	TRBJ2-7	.	TGTGCCAGCACCAAAATGGGGACAGGTATGGGGGAGCAGTACTTC	CASTKMGTGMGEQYF
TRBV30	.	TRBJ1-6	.	TGTGCCTGGCGCTCCTATAATTCACCCCTCCACTTT	CAWRSYNSPLHF
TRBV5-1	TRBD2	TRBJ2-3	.	TGCGCCAGCAGTCCGACTAGCGGGAGAAGTTTCGGGAATACGCAGTATTTT	CASSPTSGRSFGNTQYF
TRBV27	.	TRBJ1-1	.	TGTGCCAGCAGTTGGAGTTGGGGAGGGAGTACTGAAGCTTTCTTT	CASSWSWGGSTEAFF
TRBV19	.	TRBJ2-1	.	TGTGCCAGTAACGACCCCTTCGCGGCTACCAATGAGCAGTTCTTC	CASNDPFAATNEQFF
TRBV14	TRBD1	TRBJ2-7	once	TGTGCCAGCAGCCAAGATGACAGGGTCCACGAGCAGTACTTC	CASSQDDRVHEQYF
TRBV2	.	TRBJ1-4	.	TGTGCCAGCAGACCAGAGGCAACTAATGAAAAACTGTTTTTT	CASRPEATNEKLFF
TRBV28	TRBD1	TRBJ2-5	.	TGTGCCAGCAGTTCCATCGGACAGGGGGCTCTAGGAGGTGAGACCCAGTACTTC	CASSSIGQGALGGETQYF
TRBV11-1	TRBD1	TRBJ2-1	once	TGTGCCAGCAGCCTGGACAGGGGAAAGTTCACTGAGCAGTTCTTC	CASSLDRGKFTEQFF
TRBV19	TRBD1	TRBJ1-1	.	TGTGCCAGTAGTAAGACGACCGGGACAGGGGGTTTAGAAGCTTTCTTT	CASSKTTGTGGLEAFF
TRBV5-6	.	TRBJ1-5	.	TGTGCCAGCAGCTTGGTGGAGAGCAATCAGCCCCAGCATTTT	CASSLVESNQPQHF
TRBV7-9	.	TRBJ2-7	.	TGTGCCAGCAGCCCCTCCGGGAGTTACGAGCAGTACTTC	CASSPSGSYEQYF
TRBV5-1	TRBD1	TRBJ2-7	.	TGCGCCAGCAGCTTCTCCGGGACAGGGGACGAGCAGTACTTC	CASSFSGTGDEQYF
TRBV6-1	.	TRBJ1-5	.	TGTGCCAGCAGTGAAGACGGGGGGGCGTCTCAGCCCCAGCATTTT	CASSEDGGASQPQHF
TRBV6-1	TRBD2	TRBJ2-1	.	TGTGCCAGCAGTGAACTGGCAACTAGCGGGAGGTCCAATGAGCAGTTCTTC	CASSELATSGRSNEQFF
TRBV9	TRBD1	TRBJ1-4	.	TGTGCCAGCAGCCCGGGACAGCCTAATGAAAAACTGTTTTTT	CASSPGQPNEKLFF
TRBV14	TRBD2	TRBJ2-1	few	TGTGCCAGCTCTAGACTAGCGGGAGGGTTTGTCGAGCAGTTCTTC	CASSRLAGGFVEQFF
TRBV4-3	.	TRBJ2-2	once	TGCGCCAGCAGCCAGGTTACGGGGACCGGGGAGCTGTTTTTT	CASSQVTGTGELFF
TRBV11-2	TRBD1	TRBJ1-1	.	TGTGCCAGCAGCTTTAGGGGCAGGGGGAGGAAGAGGGACACTGAAGCTTTCTTT	CASSFRGRGRKRDTEAFF
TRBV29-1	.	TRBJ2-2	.	TGCAGCGTCGCAGGGTTCACCGGGGAGCTGTTTTTT	CSVAGFTGELFF
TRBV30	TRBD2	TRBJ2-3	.	TGTGCCTGGAGTGTATTGGCGGGAGAGGCAGATACGCAGTATTTT	CAWSVLAGEADTQYF
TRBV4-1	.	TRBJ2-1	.	TGCGCCAGCAGCCAAGAGCTAGAGTACAATGAGCAGTTCTTC	CASSQELEYNEQFF
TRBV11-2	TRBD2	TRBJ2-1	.	TGTGCCAGCAGCTTAGTGGTGGTAGCGGGAGGATACAATGAGCAGTTCTTC	CASSLVVVAGGYNEQFF
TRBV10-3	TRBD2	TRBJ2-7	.	TGTGCCATCAGAGGGGGACTAGCGGAATCCTACGAGCAGTACTTC	CAIRGGLAESYEQYF
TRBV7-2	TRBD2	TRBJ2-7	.	TGTGCCAGCAGGACTCTCGGGGGGTACGAGCAGTACTTC	CASRTLGGYEQYF
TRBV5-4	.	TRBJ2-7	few	TGTGCCAGCACCTCTTCGGACTTCGAGCAGTACTTC	CASTSSDFEQYF
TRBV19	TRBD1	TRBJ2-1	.	TGTGCCAGTAGTACCCCGTTTCTAGGGGGCGCGGGCCATGAGCAGTTCTTC	CASSTPFLGGAGHEQFF